The next 12 T cell receptor beta chains were all read from a single sample in a study of OX40 agonist ivuxolimab in advanced cancers. The protocol was immunoSEQ multiplex PCR, while the TCRdb copy is restricted to in-frame clones and leaves out a portion. The sample consists of roughly 19,000 clones, 79% of them appearing once. The input for sequencing was CD4+ or CD8+ T cells sorted from blood, taken in a trial of the OX40 agonist ivuxolimab. The receptors here all came from an adult with an advanced solid tumor such as melanoma, head and neck, liver or kidney cancer.

The rearrangement links TRBV30 to TRBJ1-1; possible D gene TRBD1, 5 bases. The CDR3 length is 11 residues. Germline values: CDR1 GTSNPN, CDR2 SVGIG (reference sequence). Trimming cost V 8 bases and J 4 bases, with 11 bases left between them. As DNA, the CDR3 is TGTGCCGGAGCAGGGACCACTGAAGCTTTCTTT. It codes for CAGAGTTEAFF.

V and J are TRBV5-1 and TRBJ2-5; tentatively, D is TRBD1 (5 bases). The CDR3 covers 16 residues. Trimming shortened V by 0 bases and J by 4 bases, and 16 bases separated the two germline ends. Germline V lookup: CDR1 SGHRS, CDR2 YFSETQ. This CDR3 is CASSLVVFRAGETQYF. The CDR3 nucleotides are TGCGCCAGCAGCTTGGTTGTGTTCAGGGCCGGAGAGACCCAGTACTTC.

This chain joins TRBV28 and TRBJ1-3; a possible D gene is TRBD1 (6 bases). The germline V and J ends were trimmed by 2 bases and 3 bases, with 11 bases remaining between them. Per germline, CDR1 MDHEN and CDR2 SYDVKM. The CDR3 extends over 15 amino acids. CDR3 amino acids: CASSLPTGLGNTIYF. The CDR3 region has the DNA TGTGCCAGCAGTTTACCGACAGGACTTGGAAACACCATATATTTT.

This clone was seen only a few times. The rearrangement links TRBV19 to TRBJ1-5; D may be TRBD1 (6 bases). The CDR3 is made up of 13 amino acids. Germline V lookup: CDR1 LNHDA, CDR2 SQIVND (reference sequence). The ends were cut back, 8 bases at V and 7 bases at J, with 15 bases in the middle. The CDR3 region has the DNA TGTGCCAGTCAGTGGGGGGGGCGGCAGCCCCAGCATTTT. It specifies CASQWGGRQPQHF.

This clone came up a few times. The chain joins TRBV29-1 to TRBJ1-2; D is ambiguous. V gave up 2 bases and J gave up 4 bases, with 14 bases separating them. The germline gives CDR1 SQVTM, CDR2 ANQGSEA. This CDR3 comprises 14 residues. The CDR3 loop is CSVEREVALYGYTF. As DNA, the CDR3 is TGCAGCGTTGAACGGGAAGTAGCGCTCTATGGCTACACCTTC.

CDR3 DNA: TGTGCCAGCAGCCGACTGCACGTGGGGGAAGGCTACACCTTC. It specifies CASSRLHVGEGYTF. The chain carries TRBV5-6 and TRBJ1-2, with D possibly being TRBD1 (5 bases). V was cut by 4 bases and J by 8 bases, with 18 bases left in between. The germline CDR1 and CDR2 sequences are SGHDT and YYEEEE. This CDR3 has 14 amino acids.

Note on this clone: At one of its ends the junction is not consistent with the germline gene, which may arise from a read error. V usage is TRBV7-9 and J usage is TRBJ2-7, with TRBD1 identical over 7 bases. Germline V gene data show CDR1 as SEHNR and CDR2 as FQNEAQ (reference sequence). This CDR3 has 17 residues. DNA for the CDR3: TGCGCCAGCAGCCAAGATCCTCCCGGGACAGTATCCTACGAGCAGTACTTC. Residues: CASSQDPPGTVSYEQYF. The complete variable domain, with remaining parts taken from reference TRBV7-9 and TRBJ2-7, reads DTGVSQNPRHKITKRGQNVTFRCDPISEHNRLYWYRQTLGQGPEFLTYFQNEAQLEKSRLLSDRFSAERPKGSFSTLEIQRTEQGDSAMYLCASSQDPPGTVSYEQYFGPGTRLTVT.

The chain carries TRBV5-4 and TRBJ1-1; no clear D gene. V lost 0 bases to trimming and J lost 10 bases, with 16 bases between them. Germline V lookup: CDR1 SGHNT, CDR2 YYREEE (reference sequence). This CDR3 has 14 amino acids. The chain's CDR3 is CASSLDGGIVVAFF. The CDR3 region has the DNA TGTGCCAGCAGCTTGGATGGAGGGATAGTAGTAGCTTTCTTT.

J is TRBJ2-5 and V is TRBV5-6; no definite D call. CDR3 size: 16 residues. Germline V gives CDR1 SGHDT, CDR2 YYEEEE. V was shortened by 0 bases and J by 2 bases, with 14 bases between the two germline ends. The CDR3 is CASSLGAAPAQETQYF. CDR3 coding DNA: TGTGCCAGCAGCTTGGGGGCCGCCCCCGCTCAAGAGACCCAGTACTTC. The full variable domain, its missing parts supplied by reference TRBV5-6 and TRBJ2-5, is DAGVTQSPTHLIKTRGQQVTLRCSPKSGHDTVSWYQQALGQGPQFIFQYYEEEERQRGNFPDRFSGHQFPNYSSELNVNALLLGDSALYLCASSLGAAPAQETQYFGPGTRLLVL.

The chain employs TRBV4-1 and TRBJ1-1; a weak D match, TRBD1 (5 bases). The germline V gene has CDR1 MGHRA and CDR2 YSYEKL. CDR3 length equals 12 residues. Trimming stripped 3 bases from V and 13 bases from J, with 15 bases between. As DNA, the CDR3 is TGCGCCAGCAGCCAGGAGGAGGGGATAGGTTTCTTT. Translation: CASSQEEGIGFF.

This rearrangement joins TRBV5-1 to TRBJ2-7, with D possibly matching TRBD2 (7 bases). The CDR3 is 16 amino acids. Germline V lookup: CDR1 SGHRS, CDR2 YFSETQ. V was clipped by 10 bases and J by 6 bases, with 29 bases between them. The CDR3, as DNA: TGCGCCCCTAAGGGGGGGGTCTGTCCCCTGGAGGCCGAGCAGTACTTC. Its protein is CAPKGGVCPLEAEQYF. Complete variable domain (other parts from reference TRBV5-1 and TRBJ2-7): KAGVTQTPRYLIKTRGQQVTLSCSPISGHRSVSWYQQTPGQGLQFLFEYFSETQRNKGNFPGRFSGRQFSNSRSEMNVSTLELGDSALYLCAPKGGVCPLEAEQYFGPGTRLTVT.

The chain employs TRBV27 and TRBJ1-2, with D uncertain. V gave up 5 bases and J gave up 0 bases, with 13 bases separating them. Per the germline V gene, CDR1 is MNHEY and CDR2 is SMNVEV (reference sequence). The CDR3 runs to 15 residues. The CDR3 is CASSRARPSNYGYTF. The CDR3 nucleotides read TGTGCCAGCAGTCGGGCAAGACCTTCTAACTATGGCTACACCTTC.